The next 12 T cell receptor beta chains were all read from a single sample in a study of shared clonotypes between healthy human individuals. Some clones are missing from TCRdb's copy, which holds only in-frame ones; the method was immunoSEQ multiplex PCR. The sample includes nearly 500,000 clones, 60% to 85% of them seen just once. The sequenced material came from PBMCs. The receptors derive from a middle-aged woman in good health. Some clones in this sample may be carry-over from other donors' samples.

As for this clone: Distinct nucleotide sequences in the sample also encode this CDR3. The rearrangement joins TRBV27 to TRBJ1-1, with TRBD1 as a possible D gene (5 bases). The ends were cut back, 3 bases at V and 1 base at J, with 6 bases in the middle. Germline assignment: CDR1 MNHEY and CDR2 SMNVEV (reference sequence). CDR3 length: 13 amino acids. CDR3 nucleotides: TGTGCCAGCAGTTTCGACAGGAACACTGAAGCTTTCTTT. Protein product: CASSFDRNTEAFF.

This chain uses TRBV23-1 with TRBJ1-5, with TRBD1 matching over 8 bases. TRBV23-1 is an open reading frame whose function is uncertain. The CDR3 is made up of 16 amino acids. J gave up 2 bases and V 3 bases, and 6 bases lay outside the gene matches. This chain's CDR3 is CASSHPKTGGNQPQHF. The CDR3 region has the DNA TGCGCCAGCAGTCATCCTAAGACAGGGGGCAATCAGCCCCAGCATTTT.

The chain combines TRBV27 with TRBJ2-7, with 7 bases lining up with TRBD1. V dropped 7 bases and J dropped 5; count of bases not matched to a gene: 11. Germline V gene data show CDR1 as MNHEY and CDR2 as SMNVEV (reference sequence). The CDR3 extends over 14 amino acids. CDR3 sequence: CASTEKGGRHEQYF. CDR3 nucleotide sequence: TGTGCCAGCACAGAGAAAGGGGGCAGGCACGAGCAGTACTTC.

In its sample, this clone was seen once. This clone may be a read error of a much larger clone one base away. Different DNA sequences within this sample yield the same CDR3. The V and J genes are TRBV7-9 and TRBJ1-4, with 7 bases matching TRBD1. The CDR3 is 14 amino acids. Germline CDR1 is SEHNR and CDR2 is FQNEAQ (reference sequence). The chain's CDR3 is CATSPQGANEKLFF. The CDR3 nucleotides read TGTGCCACCAGCCCCCAGGGGGCTAATGAAAAACTGTTTTTT.

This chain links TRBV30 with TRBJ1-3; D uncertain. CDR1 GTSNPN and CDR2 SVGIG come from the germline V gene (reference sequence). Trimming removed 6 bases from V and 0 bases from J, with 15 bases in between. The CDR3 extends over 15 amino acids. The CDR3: CACLLTEASGNTIYF. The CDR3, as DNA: TGTGCCTGCCTGTTGACCGAGGCCTCTGGAAACACCATATATTTT.

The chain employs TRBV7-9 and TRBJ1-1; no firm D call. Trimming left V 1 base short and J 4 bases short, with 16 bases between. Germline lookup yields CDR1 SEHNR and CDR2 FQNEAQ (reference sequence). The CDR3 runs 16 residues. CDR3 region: CASSLVGMGRSTEAFF. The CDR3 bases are TGTGCCAGCAGCTTAGTCGGTATGGGGAGATCCACTGAAGCTTTCTTT.

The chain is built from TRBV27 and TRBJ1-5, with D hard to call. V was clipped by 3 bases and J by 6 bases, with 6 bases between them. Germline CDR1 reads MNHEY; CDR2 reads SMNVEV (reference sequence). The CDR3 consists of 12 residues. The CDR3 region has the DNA TGTGCCAGCAGTTTTTCGGGTCAGCCCCAGCATTTT. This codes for CASSFSGQPQHF.

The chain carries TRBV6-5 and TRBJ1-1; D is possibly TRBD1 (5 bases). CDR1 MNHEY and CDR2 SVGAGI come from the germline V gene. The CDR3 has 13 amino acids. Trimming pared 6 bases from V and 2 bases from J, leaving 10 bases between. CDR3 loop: CASRGGVNTEAFF. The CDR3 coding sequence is TGTGCCAGCAGGGGGGGGGTAAACACTGAAGCTTTCTTT.

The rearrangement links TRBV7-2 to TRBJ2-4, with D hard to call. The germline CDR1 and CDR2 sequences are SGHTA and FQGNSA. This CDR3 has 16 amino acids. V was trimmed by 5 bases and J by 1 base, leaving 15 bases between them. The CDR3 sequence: CASSPPTPWAKNIQYF. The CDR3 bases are TGTGCCAGCAGCCCCCCTACTCCTTGGGCCAAAAACATTCAGTACTTC.

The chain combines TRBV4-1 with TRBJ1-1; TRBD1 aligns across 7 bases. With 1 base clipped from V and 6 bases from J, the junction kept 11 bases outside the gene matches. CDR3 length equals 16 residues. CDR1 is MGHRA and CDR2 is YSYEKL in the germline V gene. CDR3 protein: CASSQGGGQLEAEAFF. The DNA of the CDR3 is TGCGCCAGCAGCCAAGGAGGGGGACAGTTGGAGGCTGAAGCTTTCTTT.

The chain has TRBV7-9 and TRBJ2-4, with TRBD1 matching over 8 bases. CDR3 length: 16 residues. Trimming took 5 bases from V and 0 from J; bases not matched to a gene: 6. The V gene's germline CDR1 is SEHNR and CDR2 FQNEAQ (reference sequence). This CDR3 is CASSPQGALAKNIQYF. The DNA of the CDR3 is TGTGCCAGCAGCCCGCAGGGGGCTCTAGCCAAAAACATTCAGTACTTC.

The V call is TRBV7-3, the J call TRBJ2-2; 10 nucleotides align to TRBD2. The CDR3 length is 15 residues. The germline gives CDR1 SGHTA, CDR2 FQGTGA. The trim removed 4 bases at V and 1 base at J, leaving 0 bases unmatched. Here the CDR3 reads CASSSSGRNTGELFF. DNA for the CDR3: TGTGCCAGCAGCTCTAGCGGGAGGAACACCGGGGAGCTGTTTTTT. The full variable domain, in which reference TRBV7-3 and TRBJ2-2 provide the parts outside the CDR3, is GAGVSQTPSNKVTEKGKYVELRCDPISGHTALYWYRQSLGQGPEFLIYFQGTGAADDSGLPNDRFFAVRPEGSVSTLKIQRTERGDSAVYLCASSSSGRNTGELFFGEGSRLTVL.